The entry that follows covers one TCR beta chain sequence. There are 15 residues in the CDR3. CDR1 and CDR2 from the germline V gene are SGHKS and YYEKEE (reference sequence). V was clipped by 2 bases and J by 4 bases; unmatched bases: 5. As processed by the authors: Amplification from reference gene primers served as the basis for estimated nucleated cell counts. Sequencing used immunoSEQ multiplex PCR; TCRdb keeps in-frame clones, though not all of them. V and J calls and clone size follow that table, whereas D and trimming were derived from the DNA. The data show fewer than 200,000 clones, with about 87% seen just once and about 2.5% held by the top ten. This entry belongs to a study of blood T cell repertoires in COVID-19. Study-wide background: T cells, B-cell-depleted T cells, or PBMCs supplied cDNA or gDNA.

Specimen: peripheral blood. This sequence was found in a woman aged 80 or over with COVID-19, enrolled during active disease. The chain links TRBV5-5 to TRBJ1-2, with 10 bases fitting TRBD1. The CDR3 reads CASSFSGQGTYGYTF. The CDR3 DNA reads TGTGCCAGCAGCTTTTCGGGACAGGGGACCTATGGCTACACCTTC.